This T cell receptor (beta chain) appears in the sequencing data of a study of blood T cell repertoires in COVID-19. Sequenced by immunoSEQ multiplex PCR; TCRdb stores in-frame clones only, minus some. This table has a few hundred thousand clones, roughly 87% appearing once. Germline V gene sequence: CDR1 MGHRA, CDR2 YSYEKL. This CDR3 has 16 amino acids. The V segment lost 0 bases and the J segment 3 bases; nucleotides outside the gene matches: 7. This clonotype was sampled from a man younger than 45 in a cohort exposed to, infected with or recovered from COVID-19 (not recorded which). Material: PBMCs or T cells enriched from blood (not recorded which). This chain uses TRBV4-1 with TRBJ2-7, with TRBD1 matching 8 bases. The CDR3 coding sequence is TGCGCCAGCAGCCAAGATAAAACAGGGGGGTACTACGAGCAGTACTTC. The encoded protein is CASSQDKTGGYYEQYF.